What follows describes a single T cell receptor beta chain. Its antigen is not identified. These data originate in a study of OX40 agonist ivuxolimab in advanced cancers. Across the study: The study reported partial responses in three patients: one hepatocellular carcinoma, two cutaneous melanoma.

Findings of the study overall: The 0.1-3.0 mg/kg partial responders had among the lowest clonal expansion.

The ends were cut back, 3 bases at V and 4 bases at J, with 10 bases in the middle. The CDR3 totals 13 residues. Germline V gene sequence: CDR1 SNHLY, CDR2 FYNNEI. Measured with immunoSEQ multiplex PCR; TCRdb has only the in-frame clones, and not every one. The sample contains more than 15,000 clones, 65% to 90% of which appear only once. This rearrangement joins TRBV2 to TRBJ2-7, with D perhaps matching TRBD2 (5 bases). This TCR was recovered from an adult with an advanced solid tumor such as melanoma, head and neck, liver or kidney cancer. The source material was CD4+ or CD8+ T cells sorted from blood, sampled in a trial of the OX40 agonist ivuxolimab. CDR3 sequence (DNA): TGTGCCAGCAGTGAGGACTCGCTATACGAGCAGTACTTC. This translates into CASSEDSLYEQYF.